This TCR beta chain comes out of a study of beta chain features in type 1 diabetes. Study-level results: Shorter templates may be favored by PCR, equally so in patients and controls. Type 1 diabetes patients showed a moderate but significant shortening of TCRB CDR3s in all four CD4+ subsets.

The whole isolated RNA underwent reverse transcription, so sequencing captured expressed TCRB transcripts. Only in-frame clones appear in the TCRdb table, and some are missing; sequencing was by immunoSEQ multiplex PCR. The top ten clones hold approximately 1% of a sample with about 170,000 clones, 7.8% of them seen once. This clone was seen only a few times. What it binds is not known. After removal of 6 bases from V and 3 bases from J, the junction contained 7 bases not matched to a gene. Germline lookup yields CDR1 SEHNR and CDR2 FQNEAQ (reference sequence). This CDR3 is 15 amino acids long. Sorting of CD4+ naive, central memory, regulatory and stem cell-like memory cells was performed via CD45RO/CCR7/CD25/CD127/CD95/CD27.

Input material: central memory CD4+ T cells from blood. This clonotype originated in a woman aged 40-49 years with type 1 diabetes. The V and J genes are TRBV7-9 and TRBJ2-1; 8 bases line up with TRBD2. CDR3 DNA: TGTGCCAGCAGAGTAGCGGGGACCGTCTACAATGAGCAGTTCTTC. Translation gives CASRVAGTVYNEQFF.